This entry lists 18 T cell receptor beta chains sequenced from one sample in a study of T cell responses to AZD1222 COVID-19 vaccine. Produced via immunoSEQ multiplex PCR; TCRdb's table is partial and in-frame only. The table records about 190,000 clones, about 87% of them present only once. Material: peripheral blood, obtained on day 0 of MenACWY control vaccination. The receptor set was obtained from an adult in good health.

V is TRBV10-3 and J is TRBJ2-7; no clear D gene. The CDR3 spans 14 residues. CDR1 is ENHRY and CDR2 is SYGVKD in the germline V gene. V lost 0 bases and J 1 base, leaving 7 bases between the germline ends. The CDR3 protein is CAISESKKSYEQYF. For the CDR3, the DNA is TGTGCCATCAGTGAGTCGAAGAAGTCCTACGAGCAGTACTTC.

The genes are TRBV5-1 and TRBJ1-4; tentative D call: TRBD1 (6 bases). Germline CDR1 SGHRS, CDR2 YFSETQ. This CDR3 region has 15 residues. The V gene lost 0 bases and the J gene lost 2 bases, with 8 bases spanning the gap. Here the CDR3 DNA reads TGCGCCAGCAGCTTGGGACAGGACACTAATGAAAAACTGTTTTTT. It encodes CASSLGQDTNEKLFF.

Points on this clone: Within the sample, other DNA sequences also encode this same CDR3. The CDR3 nucleotides are TGTGCCAGCAGTTTAGGTCAGGATGGCTACACCTTC. This gives the protein CASSLGQDGYTF. This chain joins TRBV28 and TRBJ1-2; D remains unclear. Trimming left V 2 bases short and J 6 bases short, with 7 bases between. CDR1 MDHEN and CDR2 SYDVKM come from the germline V gene. CDR3 length: 12 residues.

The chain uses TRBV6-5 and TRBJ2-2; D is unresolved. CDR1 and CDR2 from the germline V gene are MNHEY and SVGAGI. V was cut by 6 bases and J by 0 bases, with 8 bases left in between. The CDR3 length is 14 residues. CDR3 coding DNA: TGTGCCAGCAGATACGACACGAACACCGGGGAGCTGTTTTTT. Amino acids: CASRYDTNTGELFF.

The CDR3 DNA sequence: TGTGCCAGCAGTTTCGTCCTGATGGGAGGGGGGCAGTACTTC. Protein sequence: CASSFVLMGGGQYF. V and J are TRBV28 and TRBJ2-7; D possibly corresponds to TRBD2 (7 bases). V lost 3 bases and J 9 bases, leaving 18 bases between the germline ends. Germline CDR1 is MDHEN and CDR2 is SYDVKM. The CDR3 is 14 residues long.

CDR3 amino acids: CASSETSGTSYEQYF. The CDR3 DNA follows: TGTGCCAGCAGTGAAACTAGCGGGACTTCCTACGAGCAGTACTTC. This rearrangement joins TRBV6-1 to TRBJ2-7; 10 nucleotides line up with TRBD2. The CDR3 is 15 amino acids. Germline V gives CDR1 MNHNS, CDR2 SASEGT. The V and J ends lost 2 bases and 1 base, in that order; junction bases with no gene match: 2.

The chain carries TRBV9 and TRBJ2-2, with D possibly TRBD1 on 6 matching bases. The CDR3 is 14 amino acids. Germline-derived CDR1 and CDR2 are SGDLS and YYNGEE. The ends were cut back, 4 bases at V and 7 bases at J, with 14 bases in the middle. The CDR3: CASSPRTGNGELFF. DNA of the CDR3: TGTGCCAGCAGCCCCCGAACAGGGAACGGGGAGCTGTTTTTT. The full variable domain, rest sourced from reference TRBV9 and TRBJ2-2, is DSGVTQTPKHLITATGQRVTLRCSPRSGDLSVYWYQQSLDQGLQFLIQYYNGEERAKGNILERFSAQQFPDLHSELNLSSLELGDSALYFCASSPRTGNGELFFGEGSRLTVL.

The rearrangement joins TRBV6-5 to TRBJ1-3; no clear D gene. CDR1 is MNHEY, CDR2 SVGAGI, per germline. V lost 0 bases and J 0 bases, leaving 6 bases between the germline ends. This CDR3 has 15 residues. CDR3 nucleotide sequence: TGTGCCAGCAGTTACTCTTGGGCCTCTGGAAACACCATATATTTT. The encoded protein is CASSYSWASGNTIYF.

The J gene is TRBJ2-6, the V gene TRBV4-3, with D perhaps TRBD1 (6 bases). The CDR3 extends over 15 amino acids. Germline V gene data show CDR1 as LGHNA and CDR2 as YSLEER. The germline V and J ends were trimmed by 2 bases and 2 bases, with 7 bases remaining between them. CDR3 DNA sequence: TGCGCCAGCAGCCAACAGGGGACTGGGGCCAACGTCCTGACTTTC. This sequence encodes CASSQQGTGANVLTF.

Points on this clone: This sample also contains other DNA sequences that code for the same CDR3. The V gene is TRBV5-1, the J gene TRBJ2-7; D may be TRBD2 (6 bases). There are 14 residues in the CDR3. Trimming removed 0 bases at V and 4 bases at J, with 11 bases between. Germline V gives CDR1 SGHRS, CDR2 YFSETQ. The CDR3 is CASSLGQGGYEQYF. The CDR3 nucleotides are TGCGCCAGCAGCTTGGGTCAGGGAGGTTACGAGCAGTACTTC.

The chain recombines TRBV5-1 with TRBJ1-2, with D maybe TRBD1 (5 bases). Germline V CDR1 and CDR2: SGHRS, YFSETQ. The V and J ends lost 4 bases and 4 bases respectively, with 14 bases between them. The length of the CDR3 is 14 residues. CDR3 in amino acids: CASSDPGTSYGYTF. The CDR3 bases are TGCGCCAGCAGCGACCCCGGGACGAGCTATGGCTACACCTTC.

CDR3 region: CASTQISTDYGYTF. CDR3 nucleotide sequence: TGTGCCAGCACCCAGATTTCAACGGACTATGGCTACACCTTC. The chain uses TRBV11-2 and TRBJ1-2; D call uncertain. V was pared by 7 bases and J by 3 bases, with 15 bases between. Germline V gives CDR1 SGHAT, CDR2 FQNNGV. The CDR3 totals 14 residues.

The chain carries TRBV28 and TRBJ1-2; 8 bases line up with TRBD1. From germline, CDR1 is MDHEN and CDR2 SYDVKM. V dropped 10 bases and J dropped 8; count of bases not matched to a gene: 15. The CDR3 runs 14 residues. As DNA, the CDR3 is TGTGCCACCACGCCCCTGGACAGGGTGAGGGGCTACACCTTC. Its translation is CATTPLDRVRGYTF.

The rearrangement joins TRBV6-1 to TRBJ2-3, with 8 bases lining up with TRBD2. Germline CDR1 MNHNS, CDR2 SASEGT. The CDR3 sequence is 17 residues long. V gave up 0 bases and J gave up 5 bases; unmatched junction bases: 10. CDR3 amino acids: CASSEAGGGAGEDTQYF. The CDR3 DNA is TGTGCCAGCAGTGAAGCAGGGGGGGGAGCGGGGGAAGATACGCAGTATTTT.

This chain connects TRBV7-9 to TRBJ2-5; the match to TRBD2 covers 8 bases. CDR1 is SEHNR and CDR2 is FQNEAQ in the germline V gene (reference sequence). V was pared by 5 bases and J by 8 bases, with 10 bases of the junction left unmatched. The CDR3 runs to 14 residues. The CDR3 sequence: CASSLGRAGETQYF. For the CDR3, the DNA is TGTGCCAGCAGCCTCGGGCGAGCGGGGGAAACCCAGTACTTC.

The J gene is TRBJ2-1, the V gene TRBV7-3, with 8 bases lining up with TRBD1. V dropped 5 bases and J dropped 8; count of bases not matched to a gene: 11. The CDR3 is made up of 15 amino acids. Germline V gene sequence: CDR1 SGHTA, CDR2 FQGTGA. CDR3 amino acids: CASSGGQGGGYEQFF. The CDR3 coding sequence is TGTGCCAGCAGCGGTGGACAGGGAGGCGGCTATGAGCAGTTCTTC.

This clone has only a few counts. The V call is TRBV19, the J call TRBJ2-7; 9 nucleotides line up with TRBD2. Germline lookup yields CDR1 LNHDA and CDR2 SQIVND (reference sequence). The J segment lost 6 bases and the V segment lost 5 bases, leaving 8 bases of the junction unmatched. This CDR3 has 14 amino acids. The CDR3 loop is CASSGGTSTREQYF. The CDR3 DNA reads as TGTGCCAGTAGTGGGGGGACTAGCACGCGCGAGCAGTACTTC.

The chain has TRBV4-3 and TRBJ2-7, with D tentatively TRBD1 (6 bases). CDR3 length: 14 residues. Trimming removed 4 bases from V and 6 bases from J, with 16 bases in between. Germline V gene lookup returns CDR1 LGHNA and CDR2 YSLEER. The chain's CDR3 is CASSPELDSREQYF. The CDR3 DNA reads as TGCGCCAGCAGCCCTGAGTTGGACAGTCGCGAGCAGTACTTC.